Included here is one T cell receptor (beta chain) sequence, with context. Produced via immunoSEQ multiplex PCR; TCRdb's table is partial and in-frame only. The data show some 49,000 clones, with 90% seen just once and just over 5% held by the top ten. The germline CDR1 and CDR2 sequences are MRHNA and SNTAGT. The CDR3 loop spans 15 amino acids. V shed 10 bases, J shed 7 bases, and the junction held 12 bases outside the gene matches. The data derive from a study of T cell changes during pregnancy in multiple sclerosis. The genes are TRBV6-4 and TRBJ2-1, with TRBD2 matching over 11 bases. Sequencing used peripheral blood, obtained after pregnancy. This clonotype was obtained from a female donor in good health, enrolled as a control in a pregnancy study. The CDR3: CAIRIAGGPGNEQFF. In DNA, the CDR3 is TGTGCCATCCGGATAGCGGGAGGGCCAGGGAATGAGCAGTTCTTC.